The 28 T cell receptor beta chains given below trace back to one sample, sequenced in a study of shared clonotypes between healthy human individuals. Some clones are missing from TCRdb's copy, which holds only in-frame ones; the method was immunoSEQ multiplex PCR. The sample holds about 2,500,000 clones, about 92% seen once. The sequenced sample consisted of naive CD4+ T cells sorted from blood. The sample's subset: CD45RA+ positively selected. These receptors all stem from a young man in good health.

CDR3 in DNA: TGTGCCAGCAAGGGGACTAGCACAGATACGCAGTATTTT. Translating it yields CASKGTSTDTQYF. The chain uses TRBV6-5 and TRBJ2-3; a possible D gene is TRBD2 (6 bases). CDR3 length: 13 amino acids. The germline V and J ends were trimmed by 7 bases and 0 bases, with 8 bases remaining between them. CDR1 is MNHEY, CDR2 SVGAGI, per germline.

The chain recombines TRBV7-2 with TRBJ1-4; D remains unclear. The CDR3 contains 15 residues. CDR1 is SGHTA, CDR2 FQGNSA, per germline. The V and J ends lost 5 bases and 4 bases respectively, with 14 bases between them. In DNA form, the CDR3 reads TGTGCCAGCAGCCCGCGGGAGAGCCTTAATGAAAAACTGTTTTTT. Amino acid sequence: CASSPRESLNEKLFF.

J is TRBJ2-1 and V is TRBV10-3; D is perhaps TRBD2 (8 bases). CDR1 and CDR2 (germline): ENHRY, SYGVKD. The CDR3 covers 16 residues. The V end was cut by 6 bases, the J end by 0 bases, with 15 bases between. The CDR3 DNA sequence: TGTGCCATCAGACTGACAGGGACTAGCTCCTACAATGAGCAGTTCTTC. This sequence encodes CAIRLTGTSSYNEQFF.

On this clone itself: Other DNA sequences within the sample encode an identical CDR3. This rearrangement joins TRBV9 to TRBJ1-1; D is unresolved. The length of the CDR3 is 13 residues. Germline V gene data show CDR1 as SGDLS and CDR2 as YYNGEE. With 0 bases removed from V and 0 bases from J, the gap between germline ends came to 3 bases. Here the CDR3 DNA reads TGTGCCAGCAGCGTAGCTATGAACACTGAAGCTTTCTTT. Translation gives CASSVAMNTEAFF.

CDR3 in amino acids: CASSFIQENSPLHF. The CDR3 nucleotides are TGTGCCAGCAGCTTCATACAGGAAAATTCACCCCTCCACTTT. This rearrangement joins TRBV5-6 to TRBJ1-6; the D gene is possibly TRBD1 (5 bases). Looked up from germline, CDR1 is SGHDT and CDR2 is YYEEEE. This CDR3 comprises 14 residues. V dropped 2 bases and J dropped 7 bases, with 10 bases sitting between them.

The chain has TRBV5-8 and TRBJ2-7; 7 nucleotides align to TRBD2. CDR3 length equals 15 residues. Germline CDR1 reads SGHTS; CDR2 reads YDEGEE. The junction had 8 bases not matched to a gene; V was cut back by 5 bases and J by 0 bases. The CDR3 protein is CASRGLLAISYEQYF. The CDR3 DNA reads as TGTGCCAGCAGGGGATTACTAGCGATCTCCTACGAGCAGTACTTC. The entire variable domain, with the rest obtained from reference TRBV5-8 and TRBJ2-7, is as follows: EAGVTQSPTHLIKTRGQQATLRCSPISGHTSVYWYQQALGLGLQFLLWYDEGEERNRGNFPPRFSGRQFPNYSSELNVNALELEDSALYLCASRGLLAISYEQYFGPGTRLTVT.

This sequence joins TRBV10-3 and TRBJ1-1; D call uncertain. This CDR3 contains 13 residues. The germline V gene encodes CDR1 ENHRY and CDR2 SYGVKD. Trimming took off 2 bases at V and 6 bases at J, with 10 bases between the two ends. CDR3 sequence: CAISEPDVAEAFF. The DNA of the CDR3 is TGTGCCATCAGTGAGCCCGATGTGGCTGAAGCTTTCTTT.

The chain has TRBV14 and TRBJ2-1; tentatively, D is TRBD1 or TRBD2 (5 bases each). This CDR3 has 14 residues. Germline V lookup: CDR1 SGHDN, CDR2 FVKESK. With 4 bases removed from V and 4 bases from J, the gap between germline ends came to 11 bases. Written as DNA, the CDR3 is TGTGCCAGCAGCCCACGGGACGCTTACAATGAGCAGTTCTTC. This translates into CASSPRDAYNEQFF. The complete variable domain, with remaining parts taken from reference TRBV14 and TRBJ2-1, reads EAGVTQFPSHSVIEKGQTVTLRCDPISGHDNLYWYRRVMGKEIKFLLHFVKESKQDESGMPNNRFLAERTGGTYSTLKVQPAELEDSGVYFCASSPRDAYNEQFFGPGTRLTVL.

This clone has just one count. The chain employs TRBV18 and TRBJ2-5, with D tentatively TRBD2 (7 bases). Trimming cost V 1 base and J 5 bases, with 11 bases left between them. Germline CDR1 is KGHSH and CDR2 is LQKENI. The CDR3 is 14 amino acids. CDR3 residues: CASSPQSGGETQYF. The CDR3, as DNA: TGTGCCAGCTCACCACAGTCGGGGGGCGAGACCCAGTACTTC.

The chain joins TRBV6-1 to TRBJ2-1, with a possible D match to TRBD1 (5 bases). The CDR3 runs 14 residues. The germline V gene has CDR1 MNHNS and CDR2 SASEGT. Trimming shortened V by 3 bases and J by 4 bases, and 10 bases separated the two germline ends. CDR3 amino acids: CASSDQGVYNEQFF. For the CDR3, the DNA is TGTGCCAGCAGTGACCAGGGTGTTTACAATGAGCAGTTCTTC.

This clone was counted a few times. The chain links TRBV2 to TRBJ1-4; 10 bases fit TRBD1. Germline CDR1 is SNHLY and CDR2 is FYNNEI. Unmatched junction bases numbered 3, after V lost 10 bases and J lost 7 bases. This CDR3 is built from 12 residues. The chain's CDR3 is CATDRGREKLFF. CDR3 sequence (DNA): TGTGCCACAGACAGGGGGCGTGAAAAACTGTTTTTT.

J is TRBJ2-1 and V is TRBV15, with 9 bases identical to TRBD2. The CDR3 spans 16 residues. V dropped 5 bases and J dropped 0; count of bases not matched to a gene: 5. CDR1 and CDR2 (germline): LNHNV, YYDKDF (reference sequence). This CDR3 is CATSRGRDASYNEQFF. The CDR3 DNA reads TGTGCCACCAGCCGCGGGAGGGACGCCTCCTACAATGAGCAGTTCTTC.

This chain connects TRBV29-1 to TRBJ2-1; no definite D call. This CDR3 region has 11 residues. V shed 5 bases and J shed 8 bases, with 10 bases lying between them. Per the germline V gene, CDR1 is SQVTM and CDR2 is ANQGSEA. The CDR3 DNA is TGCAGCGTTCTAATTAGTTATGAGCAGTTCTTC. Its protein product is CSVLISYEQFF.

A few counts support this clone. The V gene is TRBV27, the J gene TRBJ1-6; no reliable D call. The CDR3 runs 12 residues. CDR1 is MNHEY and CDR2 is SMNVEV in the germline V gene (reference sequence). Deletions cut 11 bases from V and 9 bases from J, with 14 bases between. This chain's CDR3 is CAVRTLGSPLHF. DNA for the CDR3: TGTGCCGTTCGAACACTGGGTTCACCCCTCCACTTT.

The V and J genes are TRBV11-3 and TRBJ2-7, with TRBD1 identical over 8 bases. The CDR3 covers 13 residues. The V gene's germline CDR1 is SGHNT and CDR2 YENEEA. The junction had 6 bases not matched to a gene; V was cut back by 6 bases and J by 5 bases. The CDR3 here is CASRVAGGHEQYF. Written as DNA, the CDR3 is TGTGCCAGCAGGGTGGCAGGGGGCCACGAGCAGTACTTC.

This chain uses TRBV4-3 with TRBJ1-2, with 8 bases lining up with TRBD1. Germline V lookup: CDR1 LGHNA, CDR2 YSLEER. Trimming removed 0 bases from V and 4 bases from J; junction bases left unmatched: 10. This CDR3 is built from 17 residues. CDR3 loop: CASSQEVERQGTYGYTF. The CDR3 coding sequence is TGCGCCAGCAGCCAAGAGGTGGAGAGACAGGGGACCTATGGCTACACCTTC.

The chain carries TRBV6-5 and TRBJ1-6; D is unresolved. V gave up 6 bases and J gave up 9 bases, with 9 bases separating them. Germline loops: CDR1 MNHEY, CDR2 SVGAGI. This CDR3 has 12 residues. CDR3 in DNA: TGTGCCAGCAGAAAGTCCGGTTCACCCCTCCACTTT. It translates to CASRKSGSPLHF.

This chain connects TRBV5-1 to TRBJ1-6; 8 bases agree with TRBD1. Germline CDR1 SGHRS, CDR2 YFSETQ. The CDR3 extends over 15 amino acids. V was pared by 0 bases and J by 10 bases, with 6 bases of the junction left unmatched. This CDR3 is CASSLAVQGESPLHF. CDR3 sequence (DNA): TGCGCCAGCAGCTTGGCAGTACAGGGGGAATCACCCCTCCACTTT.

The chain employs TRBV5-1 and TRBJ2-3; a possible D gene is TRBD2 (6 bases). The CDR3 has 15 amino acids. Germline CDR1 SGHRS, CDR2 YFSETQ. The germline V and J ends were trimmed by 0 bases and 2 bases, with 10 bases remaining between them. CDR3 protein: CASSLGGKNTDTQYF. In DNA, the CDR3 is TGCGCCAGCAGCTTGGGCGGGAAGAACACAGATACGCAGTATTTT.

This chain's CDR3 is CATSRDPGEGNIQYF. The CDR3 DNA reads as TGTGCCACCAGCAGAGATCCTGGGGAGGGAAACATTCAGTACTTC. The V and J genes are TRBV15 and TRBJ2-4; 7 nucleotides line up with TRBD2. The CDR3 length is 15 residues. J was trimmed by 6 bases and V by 0 bases; bases with no gene match: 5. Germline CDR1 LNHNV, CDR2 YYDKDF (reference sequence). Drawing the rest from reference TRBV15 and TRBJ2-4, the complete variable domain is DAMVIQNPRYQVTQFGKPVTLSCSQTLNHNVMYWYQQKSSQAPKLLFHYYDKDFNNEADTPDNFQSRRPNTSFCFLDIRSPGLGDTAMYLCATSRDPGEGNIQYFGAGTRLSVL.

The V and J genes are TRBV19 and TRBJ2-2; 13 bases map to TRBD2. Looked up from germline, CDR1 is LNHDA and CDR2 is SQIVND (reference sequence). V was pared by 7 bases and J by 6 bases, with 11 bases of the junction left unmatched. The CDR3 length is 17 residues. The CDR3 DNA reads TGTGCCAGTATCCGGACTAGCGGGAGCGCACTTGCCGGGGAGCTGTTTTTT. The encoded protein is CASIRTSGSALAGELFF.

The V and J genes are TRBV10-3 and TRBJ2-3; 14 bases match TRBD2. The CDR3 totals 17 residues. V lost 10 bases to trimming and J lost 0 bases; unmatched junction nucleotides: 9. Germline V gene sequence: CDR1 ENHRY, CDR2 SYGVKD. This CDR3 reads CATTGTSGGTSTDTQYF. Written as DNA, the CDR3 is TGTGCCACCACCGGGACTAGCGGGGGAACGAGCACAGATACGCAGTATTTT.

CDR3 residues: CASSEYGVLGIYF. DNA of the CDR3: TGTGCCAGCAGTGAATACGGGGTCCTAGGCATATATTTT. The chain has TRBV2 and TRBJ1-3; D is unclear. This CDR3 contains 13 residues. Germline-derived CDR1 and CDR2 are SNHLY and FYNNEI. V lost 2 bases, J lost 12 bases, and 14 bases lay in between.

This chain uses TRBV6-6 with TRBJ2-7; 10 bases are shared with TRBD1. Looked up from germline, CDR1 is MNHNY and CDR2 is SVGAGI (reference sequence). There are 14 residues in the CDR3. The V gene end was trimmed by 0 bases and the J gene end by 5 bases; junction bases not matched to a gene: 1. In DNA form, the CDR3 reads TGTGCCAGCAGTTACTCGGGACAGGGGAACGAGCAGTACTTC. This translates into CASSYSGQGNEQYF.

The V call is TRBV7-2, the J call TRBJ2-5; 10 nucleotides align to TRBD2. CDR1 is SGHTA, CDR2 FQGNSA, per germline. The CDR3 extends over 15 amino acids. The junction had 5 bases not matched to a gene; V was cut back by 3 bases and J by 4 bases. This chain's CDR3 is CASSFLAGGSETQYF. CDR3 DNA sequence: TGTGCCAGCAGCTTCTTAGCGGGAGGATCAGAGACCCAGTACTTC. Looking up the rest from reference TRBV7-2 and TRBJ2-5 gives the full variable domain: GAGVSQSPSNKVTEKGKDVELRCDPISGHTALYWYRQSLGQGLEFLIYFQGNSAPDKSGLPSDRFSAERTGGSVSTLTIQRTQQEDSAVYLCASSFLAGGSETQYFGPGTRLLVL.

The V call is TRBV27, the J call TRBJ2-7; 9 bases match TRBD1. V was pared by 8 bases and J by 7 bases, with 9 bases of the junction left unmatched. This CDR3 is built from 13 residues. The germline CDR1 and CDR2 sequences are MNHEY and SMNVEV (reference sequence). CDR3 protein: CASRRDRVFEQYF. The CDR3 DNA follows: TGTGCCAGCCGCCGGGACAGGGTTTTTGAGCAGTACTTC.

This chain joins TRBV5-5 and TRBJ2-2; possibly TRBD1 for D (5 bases). Between the trimmed V and J ends, which lost 3 bases and 7 bases, there was a span of 10 bases. From germline, CDR1 is SGHKS and CDR2 YYEKEE (reference sequence). The CDR3 extends over 13 amino acids. The CDR3 bases are TGTGCCAGCAGCTCCAGGGTCGTCGGGGAGCTGTTTTTT. Its protein product is CASSSRVVGELFF.

The CDR3 DNA is TGCGCCAGCAGTGAGCGACAGAGAAACACTGAAGCTTTCTTT. This gives the protein CASSERQRNTEAFF. The chain couples TRBV10-1 to TRBJ1-1; TRBD1 is a possible D gene (5 bases). This CDR3 is built from 14 residues. The V gene's germline CDR1 is WNHNN and CDR2 SYGVQD (reference sequence). V was cut by 2 bases and J by 2 bases, with 9 bases left in between.